This T cell receptor beta chain stems from a study of blood T cell repertoires in COVID-19. The wider study: Samples came from the United States, Italy and Spain, spanning acute and convalescent COVID-19. Sources were T cells, B-cell-depleted T cells, or PBMCs; the material itself was cDNA or gDNA.

Unmatched junction bases numbered 19, after V lost 5 bases and J lost 8 bases. This CDR3 is built from 17 residues. CDR1 and CDR2 (germline): MNHNY, SVGAGI (reference sequence). Original processing notes: Estimation of nucleated cell counts was performed using reference gene primer amplification. Assay used: immunoSEQ multiplex PCR; TCRdb lists only in-frame clones, some missing. V, J and clone size are those of that table, while D and trimming were read from the DNA. The sample has 55,000 to 70,000 clones; approximately 91% are singletons. The sequenced material came from peripheral blood. The origin of this receptor is a woman in her seventies with active COVID-19. The chain has TRBV6-6 and TRBJ1-2; 8 bases line up with TRBD1. For the CDR3, the DNA is TGTGCCAGCAGTCCCCCGGGCAGGGGGCGATCGTCGGGCGGCTACACCTTC. Translated, it gives CASSPPGRGRSSGGYTF.